One sample yielded the 19 T cell receptor beta chains listed below, sequenced in a study of blood T cell repertoires in COVID-19 (dated by TCRdb to the early 2020s). Library prep was done by the immunoSEQ multiplex PCR assay. The immuneACCESS repertoire file appears here via TCRdb, limited to in-frame rearrangements. These files lack a portion of the clones; in checked studies, under half of the deficit traces to unresolved V genes, and the cause of the others is not known. The sample table holds 100,000 to 150,000 clones, of which approximately 90% were seen once. The ten largest make up 18% of the sample. Source material: peripheral blood. These receptors were collected from a middle-aged man with active or convalescent COVID-19.

The V call is TRBV29-1, the J call TRBJ1-5; TRBD1 agrees at 8 bases. The junction had 8 bases not matched to a gene; V was cut back by 6 bases and J by 1 base. The length of the CDR3 is 15 residues. The germline gives CDR1 SQVTM, CDR2 ANQGSEA. The CDR3 protein is CSVATGGSSNQPQHF. The CDR3 DNA reads as TGCAGCGTAGCAACAGGGGGATCGAGCAATCAGCCCCAGCATTTT. Filled out from reference TRBV29-1 and TRBJ1-5, the complete variable domain reads SAVISQKPSRDICQRGTSLTIQCQVDSQVTMMFWYRQQPGQSLTLIATANQGSEATYESGFVIDKFPISRPNLTFSTLTVSNMSPEDSSIYLCSVATGGSSNQPQHFGDGTRLSIL.

The V call is TRBV18, the J call TRBJ2-4; D is unresolved. Looked up from germline, CDR1 is KGHSH and CDR2 is LQKENI. Trimming took 2 bases from V and 8 from J, leaving 16 bases between them. CDR3 length: 15 amino acids. In nucleotides, the CDR3 is TGTGCCAGCTCACCAGAGGCACCCGTCGGTGACATTCAGTACTTC. It translates to CASSPEAPVGDIQYF.

The rearrangement joins TRBV6-1 to TRBJ2-7; TRBD2 matches 7 bases. With V trimmed by 0 bases and J by 3 bases, 2 bases remained unmatched. The CDR3 runs to 14 residues. Germline-derived CDR1 and CDR2 are MNHNS and SASEGT. The CDR3 nucleotides read TGTGCCAGCAGTGAAGCGGGAGGGAGCTACGAGCAGTACTTC. Translated, it gives CASSEAGGSYEQYF.

A single count supports this clone. The rearrangement joins TRBV5-1 to TRBJ2-4, with 8 bases that match TRBD1. The ends lost 1 base at V and 5 bases at J; junction bases unmatched: 5. Germline CDR1 is SGHRS and CDR2 is YFSETQ. This CDR3 region has 15 residues. As DNA, the CDR3 is TGCGCCAGCAGCTTGTCAGGGGGCGACCAAAACATTCAGTACTTC. Its protein product is CASSLSGGDQNIQYF.

The rearrangement joins TRBV19 to TRBJ2-5, with a possible D match to TRBD1 (5 bases). The CDR3 length is 14 residues. Germline-derived CDR1 and CDR2 are LNHDA and SQIVND (reference sequence). Deletions cut 10 bases from V and 2 bases from J, with 17 bases between. The CDR3 DNA is TGTGCCACAAAACAGGAGTATATACAAGAGACCCAGTACTTC. Its translation is CATKQEYIQETQYF.

The V gene is TRBV15, the J gene TRBJ2-5; 7 nucleotides line up with TRBD1. The CDR3 totals 14 residues. The germline V gene encodes CDR1 LNHNV and CDR2 YYDKDF (reference sequence). Trimming removed 3 bases from V and 3 bases from J; junction bases left unmatched: 4. DNA for the CDR3: TGTGCCACCAGCAGGGGACAGTTCGAAGAGACCCAGTACTTC. Translating it yields CATSRGQFEETQYF.

The genes are TRBV7-8 and TRBJ2-4, with TRBD1 matching over 11 bases. There are 18 residues in the CDR3. Germline trimming cut 2 bases from V and 2 bases from J; bases unmatched to any gene: 8. Germline-derived CDR1 and CDR2 are SGHVS and FQNEAQ. The CDR3 DNA is TGTGCCAGCAGCTTAACCGGACAGGGGGCGCATTCCAAAAACATTCAGTACTTC. Protein: CASSLTGQGAHSKNIQYF.

The V call is TRBV28, the J call TRBJ1-2; 9 nucleotides match TRBD1. The CDR3 consists of 15 residues. CDR1 is MDHEN and CDR2 is SYDVKM in the germline V gene. The V gene end was trimmed by 6 bases and the J gene end by 8 bases; junction bases not matched to a gene: 13. CDR3 bases: TGTGCCAGCAGAACCTCCGGGACAGGGATGTGGGGCTACACCTTC. It is translated as CASRTSGTGMWGYTF.

The chain uses TRBV30 and TRBJ2-1; 13 bases line up with TRBD2. With V trimmed by 4 bases and J by 0 bases, 9 bases remained unmatched. The CDR3 is 18 residues long. Per the germline V gene, CDR1 is GTSNPN and CDR2 is SVGIG (reference sequence). CDR3 region: CAWTSGLAGNPSYNEQFF. The DNA for the CDR3 is TGTGCCTGGACTTCGGGACTAGCGGGGAACCCCTCCTACAATGAGCAGTTCTTC.

This clone was observed a single time. The junction shows a germline mismatch at one end, possibly a read error. The chain is built from TRBV18 and TRBJ1-2; 11 nucleotides align to TRBD1. CDR3 length: 11 residues. Germline lookup yields CDR1 KGHSH and CDR2 LQKENI. CDR3 in DNA: TGTGCCAGCTCACCCGAGGGACAGGGGGCCTTC. Translating gives CASSPEGQGAF. The variable domain in full, with the rest retrieved from reference TRBV18 and TRBJ1-2, is NAGVMQNPRHLVRRRGQEARLRCSPMKGHSHVYWYRQLPEEGLKFMVYLQKENIIDESGMPKERFSAEFPKEGPSILRIQQVVRGDSAAYFCASSPEGQGAFGSGTRLTVV.

The chain joins TRBV5-6 to TRBJ1-2, with 7 bases lining up with TRBD1. CDR1 SGHDT and CDR2 YYEEEE come from the germline V gene. The ends lost 2 bases at V and 5 bases at J; junction bases unmatched: 9. The CDR3 spans 15 residues. CDR3 in DNA: TGTGCCAGCAGCTTAGAATCGTCAGGGGGTTATGGCTACACCTTC. As protein: CASSLESSGGYGYTF.

The chain joins TRBV10-3 to TRBJ2-1; no firm D call. Germline CDR1 and CDR2: ENHRY and SYGVKD. V was pared by 4 bases and J by 11 bases, with 9 bases between. This CDR3 comprises 11 residues. For the CDR3, the DNA is TGTGCCATCAGTGCGGCGGAACAGCAGTTCTTC. Amino acids: CAISAAEQQFF.

V gene TRBV6-6 combines with J gene TRBJ2-1; D uncertain. V lost 8 bases and J 1 base, leaving 6 bases between the germline ends. This CDR3 spans 12 amino acids. Germline V gene data show CDR1 as MNHNY and CDR2 as SVGAGI (reference sequence). The CDR3 DNA reads TGTGCCAGCGGCTTGTCCTACAATGAGCAGTTCTTC. It encodes CASGLSYNEQFF.

The rearrangement links TRBV18 to TRBJ2-7; TRBD2 agrees at 12 bases. CDR3 size: 15 residues. Germline CDR1 is KGHSH and CDR2 is LQKENI. V trimming: 3 bases; J trimming: 3 bases; junction bases outside the gene matches: 3. The CDR3 coding sequence is TGTGCCAGCTCACCTTCGACTAGCGGGAGCTACGAGCAGTACTTC. This gives the protein CASSPSTSGSYEQYF.

The V gene is TRBV9, the J gene TRBJ2-2; TRBD1 matches 8 bases. CDR3 length: 17 residues. CDR1 and CDR2 (germline): SGDLS, YYNGEE. V was clipped by 4 bases and J by 1 base; unmatched bases: 9. The CDR3 protein is CASSLLGTGQNTGELFF. DNA of the CDR3: TGTGCCAGCAGCCTTTTGGGGACAGGCCAGAACACCGGGGAGCTGTTTTTT.

The rearrangement uses TRBV18 and TRBJ1-5, with 11 positions matching TRBD1. V was pared by 6 bases and J by 5 bases, with 12 bases of the junction left unmatched. This CDR3 region has 17 residues. Germline loops: CDR1 KGHSH, CDR2 LQKENI. CDR3 amino acids: CASSPGQGARWDQPQHF. The CDR3 nucleotides are TGTGCCAGCTCCCCAGGACAGGGGGCTAGGTGGGATCAGCCCCAGCATTTT.

CDR3 DNA sequence: TGTGCCTGGAGGGCTCCCCGCACAGGTTCTTTACGAAGGAATGAGCAGTTCTTC. As protein: CAWRAPRTGSLRRNEQFF. The chain is built from TRBV30 and TRBJ2-1; the D gene is possibly TRBD1 (5 bases). The CDR3 extends over 18 amino acids. Germline loops: CDR1 GTSNPN, CDR2 SVGIG (reference sequence). The germline V and J ends were trimmed by 3 bases and 7 bases, with 28 bases remaining between them.

The V and J genes are TRBV15 and TRBJ2-5; D gene unclear. Germline lookup yields CDR1 LNHNV and CDR2 YYDKDF (reference sequence). CDR3 length: 13 amino acids. V was shortened by 0 bases and J by 5 bases, with 7 bases between the two germline ends. In DNA form, the CDR3 reads TGTGCCACCAGCAGAGATTTGCGGGAGACCCAGTACTTC. Its protein product is CATSRDLRETQYF.

This clone was counted a single time. This rearrangement joins TRBV19 to TRBJ1-2; D remains ambiguous. The V end lost 3 bases, the J end lost 5 bases, and 13 bases lay between the germline ends. The CDR3 extends over 14 amino acids. CDR1 is LNHDA, CDR2 SQIVND, per germline (reference sequence). The CDR3 sequence: CASSIEGFGYGYTF. CDR3 in DNA: TGTGCCAGTAGTATCGAGGGATTTGGGTATGGCTACACCTTC.